This T cell receptor beta chain was found in a study of beta chain features in type 1 diabetes. Across the study: The samples had around 98 million sorted cells examined in all. Whole-study results and caveats: These data did not resolve whether HLA type affects TCRB rearrangement. When VDJ junctions were examined, type 1 diabetes patients showed fewer insertions and more deletions. Among patients with Type 1 diabetes, TCRB CDR3s were moderately but significantly shorter in every one of the four CD4+ subsets.

CDR3 length: 13 residues. CDR1 and CDR2 (germline): SGHTA, FQGNSA. The ends were cut back, 3 bases at V and 5 bases at J, with 11 bases in the middle. As concerns this clone: Its antigen is not known.

Investigators reverse transcribed all isolated RNA, so they sequenced expressed TCRB transcripts. The assay was immunoSEQ multiplex PCR, and TCRdb's table has in-frame clones only and misses some. The sample yields some 350,000 clones, roughly a tenth seen once. The chain couples TRBV7-2 to TRBJ2-7, with a weak D call TRBD1 (6 bases). The sequence derives from a man in his thirties or forties with type 1 diabetes. The sample comprised central memory CD4+ T cells from blood. CDR3 amino acids: CASSLPGAHEQYF. CDR3 in DNA: TGTGCCAGCAGCTTGCCAGGGGCGCACGAGCAGTACTTC.